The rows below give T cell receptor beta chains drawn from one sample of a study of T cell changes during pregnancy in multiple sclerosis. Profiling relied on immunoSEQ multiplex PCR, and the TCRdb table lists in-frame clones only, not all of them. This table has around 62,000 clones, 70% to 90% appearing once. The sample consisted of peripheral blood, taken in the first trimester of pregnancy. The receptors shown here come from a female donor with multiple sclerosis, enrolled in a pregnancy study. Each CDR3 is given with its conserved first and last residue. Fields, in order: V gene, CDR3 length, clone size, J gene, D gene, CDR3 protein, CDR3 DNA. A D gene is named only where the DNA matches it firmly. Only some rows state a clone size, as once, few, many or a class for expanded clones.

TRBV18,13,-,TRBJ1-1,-,CASSPQGDTEAFF,TGTGCCAGCTCACCACAGGGGGACACTGAAGCTTTCTTT
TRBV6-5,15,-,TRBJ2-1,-,CASSYDGGSYNEQFF,TGTGCCAGCAGTTACGACGGGGGCTCCTACAATGAGCAGTTCTTC
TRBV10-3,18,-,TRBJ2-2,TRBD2,CAISGTGGRLDFTGELFF,TGTGCCATCAGTGGGACGGGGGGGCGGCTTGATTTCACCGGGGAGCTGTTTTTT
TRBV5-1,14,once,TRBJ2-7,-,CASSRMDSSYEQYF,TGCGCCAGCAGCCGTATGGACAGCTCCTACGAGCAGTACTTC
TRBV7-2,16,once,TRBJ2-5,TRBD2,CASSTRLAGGRGTQYF,TGTGCCAGCAGCACCCGGCTAGCGGGGGGCCGAGGGACCCAGTACTTC
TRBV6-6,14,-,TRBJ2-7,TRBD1,CASSFETGLHEQYF,TGTGCCAGCAGTTTCGAGACAGGGCTCCACGAGCAGTACTTC
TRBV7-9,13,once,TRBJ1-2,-,CASSSGVGYGYTF,TGTGCCAGCAGCTCAGGGGTGGGCTATGGCTACACCTTC
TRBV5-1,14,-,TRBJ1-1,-,CASSDGGGGSEAFF,TGCGCCAGCAGCGACGGGGGGGGAGGGTCTGAAGCTTTCTTT
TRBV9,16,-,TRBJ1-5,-,CASSVVVKGLNQPQHF,TGTGCCAGCAGCGTAGTAGTGAAGGGACTAAATCAGCCCCAGCATTTT
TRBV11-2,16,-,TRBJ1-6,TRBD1,CASSFPRQGLGSPLHF,TGTGCCAGCAGCTTTCCCCGACAGGGACTTGGTTCACCCCTCCACTTT
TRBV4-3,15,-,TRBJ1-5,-,CASSQDLAIDQPQHF,TGCGCCAGCAGCCAAGATTTAGCAATCGACCAGCCCCAGCATTTT
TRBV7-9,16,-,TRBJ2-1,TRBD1,CASSPRTGIIDNEQFF,TGTGCCAGCAGCCCGCGGACAGGGATTATCGACAATGAGCAGTTCTTC
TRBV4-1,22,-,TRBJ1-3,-,CASSQQAPGGRVVASEGNTIYF,TGCGCCAGCAGCCAACAAGCACCGGGGGGGCGGGTCGTGGCTTCGGAAGGAAACACCATATATTTT
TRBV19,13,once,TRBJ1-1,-,CASRRGGSTEAFF,TGTGCCAGCAGAAGGGGAGGGAGCACTGAAGCTTTCTTT
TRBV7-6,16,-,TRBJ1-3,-,CASSLEARRPGNTIYF,TGTGCCAGCAGCTTAGAGGCACGGAGGCCGGGGAACACCATATATTTT
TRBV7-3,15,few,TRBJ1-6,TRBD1,CASSLAGTGDSPLHF,TGTGCCAGCAGCTTGGCCGGGACAGGGGATTCACCCCTCCACTTT
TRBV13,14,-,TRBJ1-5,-,CASSLERGGQPQHF,TGTGCCAGCAGCTTAGAAAGGGGGGGTCAGCCCCAGCATTTT
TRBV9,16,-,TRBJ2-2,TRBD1,CASSVGGQGVSGELFF,TGTGCCAGCAGCGTAGGGGGACAGGGGGTTAGCGGGGAGCTGTTTTTT
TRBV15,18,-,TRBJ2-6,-,CATREFGGSSSGANVLTF,TGTGCCACCAGGGAATTCGGGGGTTCTAGCTCTGGGGCCAACGTCCTGACTTTC
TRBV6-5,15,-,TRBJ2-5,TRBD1,CASSYDRDVQETQYF,TGTGCCAGCAGTTACGACAGGGACGTTCAAGAGACCCAGTACTTC
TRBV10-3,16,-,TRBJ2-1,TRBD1,CATANPDRGEGNEQFF,TGTGCCACCGCTAACCCGGACAGGGGGGAAGGCAATGAGCAGTTCTTC
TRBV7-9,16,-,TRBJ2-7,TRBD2,CASTPTTSGRLAQPYF,TGTGCCAGCACACCAACGACTAGCGGGAGGCTGGCACAACCGTACTTC
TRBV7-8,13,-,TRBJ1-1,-,CASSPPVVPEAFF,TGTGCCAGCAGCCCCCCGGTAGTACCTGAAGCTTTCTTT
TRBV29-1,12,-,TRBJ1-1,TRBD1,CSVGTGGTEAFF,TGCAGCGTCGGTACAGGGGGCACTGAAGCTTTCTTT
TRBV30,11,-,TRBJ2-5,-,CAWSVADRHHF,TGTGCCTGGAGTGTGGCCGACAGACACCACTTC
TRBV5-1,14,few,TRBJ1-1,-,CASSPGLTNTEAFF,TGCGCCAGCAGCCCCGGACTGACGAACACTGAAGCTTTCTTT
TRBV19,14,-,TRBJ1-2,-,CASFLGAGPYGYTF,TGTGCCAGCTTCTTGGGGGCCGGGCCTTATGGCTACACCTTC
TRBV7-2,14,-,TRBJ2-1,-,CASSLLAGLDEQFF,TGTGCCAGCAGCTTACTCGCAGGACTGGATGAGCAGTTCTTC
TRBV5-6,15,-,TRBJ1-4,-,CASSRLDSQNEKLFF,TGTGCCAGCAGCCGCCTGGACAGCCAAAATGAAAAACTGTTTTTT
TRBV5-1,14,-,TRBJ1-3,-,CASSLTGTGNTIYF,TGCGCCAGCAGCTTAACAGGGACTGGAAACACCATATATTTT
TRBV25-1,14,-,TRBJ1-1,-,CASSPGGKNTEAFF,TGTGCCAGCAGCCCCGGGGGAAAGAACACTGAAGCTTTCTTT
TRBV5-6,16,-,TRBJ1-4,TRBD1,CASSLRTGYSFEKLFF,TGTGCCAGCAGTTTAAGGACAGGGTATTCTTTTGAAAAACTGTTTTTT
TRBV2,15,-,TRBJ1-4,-,CASSDLPGSHEKLFF,TGTGCCAGCAGTGATTTGCCAGGGTCGCATGAAAAACTGTTTTTT
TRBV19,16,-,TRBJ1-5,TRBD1,CASCPIQGRSNQPQHF,TGTGCCAGTTGCCCGATACAGGGGCGAAGCAATCAGCCCCAGCATTTT
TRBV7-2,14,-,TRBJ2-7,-,CASSTTTGLGEQYF,TGTGCCAGCAGTACAACCACAGGGCTGGGGGAGCAGTACTTC
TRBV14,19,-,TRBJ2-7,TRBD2,CASINHGLAGLAGTYEQYF,TGTGCCAGCATCAACCACGGACTCGCCGGACTAGCGGGGACCTACGAGCAGTACTTC
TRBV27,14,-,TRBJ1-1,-,CASSLNSGDTEAFF,TGTGCCAGCAGTTTAAACTCAGGGGACACTGAAGCTTTCTTT
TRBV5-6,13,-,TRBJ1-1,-,CASSLGQGTQAFF,TGTGCCAGCAGCTTGGGGCAGGGGACCCAAGCTTTCTTT
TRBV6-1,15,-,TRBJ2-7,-,CASSDLTGTSYEQYF,TGTGCCAGCAGTGATTTGACAGGTACCTCCTACGAGCAGTACTTC
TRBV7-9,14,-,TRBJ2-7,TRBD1,CASSPGQGRGEQYF,TGTGCCAGCAGCCCCGGACAGGGGAGGGGCGAGCAGTACTTC
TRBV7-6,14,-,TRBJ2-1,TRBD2,CASSFREGPNEQFF,TGTGCCAGCAGCTTTAGGGAGGGCCCCAATGAGCAGTTCTTC
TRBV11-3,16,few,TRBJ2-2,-,CASSLDGRQNTGELFF,TGTGCCAGCAGCTTAGATGGTAGACAGAACACCGGGGAGCTGTTTTTT
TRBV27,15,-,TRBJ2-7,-,CASSSQMGLPGEQYF,TGTGCCAGCAGTTCTCAAATGGGACTCCCTGGTGAGCAGTACTTC
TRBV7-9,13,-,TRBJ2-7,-,CASSAQGSYEQYF,TGTGCCAGCAGCGCCCAGGGGTCCTACGAGCAGTACTTC
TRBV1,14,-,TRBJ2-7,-,CTSSPLAGRDEQYF,TGCACCAGCAGCCCCTTAGCGGGGCGGGACGAGCAGTACTTC
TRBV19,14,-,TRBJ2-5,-,CASSIDRAGRTQYF,TGTGCCAGTAGTATAGATCGGGCAGGGCGAACCCAGTACTTC
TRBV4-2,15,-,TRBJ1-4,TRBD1,CASSPTDRGTEKLFF,TGTGCCAGCAGCCCCACGGACAGGGGTACGGAAAAACTGTTTTTT
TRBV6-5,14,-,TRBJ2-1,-,CASRVGYSYNEQFF,TGTGCCAGCAGAGTCGGGTACTCCTACAATGAGCAGTTCTTC
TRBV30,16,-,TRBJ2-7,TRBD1,CAWSSKTTGGRYEQYF,TGTGCCTGGAGTTCTAAAACCACAGGGGGCAGGTACGAGCAGTACTTC
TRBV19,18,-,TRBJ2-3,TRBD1,CASSIPWDSTTSTDTQYF,TGTGCCAGTAGTATCCCCTGGGACAGTACCACTAGCACAGATACGCAGTATTTT
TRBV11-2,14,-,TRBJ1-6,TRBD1,CASSLGTGNSPLHF,TGTGCCAGCAGCTTAGGGACAGGGAACTCACCCCTCCACTTT
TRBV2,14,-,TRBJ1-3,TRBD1,CASSGQGPGNTIYF,TGTGCCAGTAGTGGACAGGGGCCTGGAAACACCATATATTTT
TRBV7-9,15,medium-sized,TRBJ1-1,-,CASSLMRGDKREAFF,TGTGCCAGCAGCCTCATGCGGGGGGACAAAAGAGAAGCTTTCTTT
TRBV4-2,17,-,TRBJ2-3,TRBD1,CASSQEFRDRGTDTQYF,TGTGCCAGCAGCCAAGAGTTCCGGGACAGGGGCACAGATACGCAGTATTTT